The 10 T cell receptor beta chains listed next were all sequenced from one sample in a study of long-term antiretroviral therapy in people with HIV. This was the immunoSEQ v3.0 assay at survey level. Here immunoSEQ multiplex PCR was the method, and the copy in TCRdb shows in-frame clones only, minus some. The sample consists of roughly 29,000 clones, 90% to 95% of them appearing once. This specimen consisted of unsorted PBMCs, obtained 6.3 years after starting antiretroviral therapy. Receptors originate from a man aged 25 to 45 with HIV.

This clone occurred once. The chain combines TRBV29-1 with TRBJ1-1; D is possibly TRBD1 (5 bases). V was cut by 7 bases and J by 8 bases, with 20 bases left in between. This CDR3 has 13 amino acids. The V gene's germline CDR1 is SQVTM and CDR2 ANQGSEA. The CDR3 DNA is TGCAGCGGTGTGGGCTCAGGGCAGTCCGAAGCTTTCTTT. It encodes CSGVGSGQSEAFF.

Written as DNA, the CDR3 is TGTGCCAGTTCCTCCCGGGGCCCTCCGGGTGTCAACACCATATATTTT. This codes for CASSSRGPPGVNTIYF. The chain links TRBV19 to TRBJ1-3; D may be TRBD1 (5 bases). This CDR3 has 16 residues. Germline V gene data show CDR1 as LNHDA and CDR2 as SQIVND (reference sequence). V lost 8 bases and J lost 7, with 24 bases in between.

The V and J genes are TRBV2 and TRBJ1-1; no reliable D call. With 5 bases removed from V and 4 bases from J, the gap between germline ends came to 17 bases. The CDR3 sequence is 15 residues long. CDR1 and CDR2 (germline): SNHLY, FYNNEI. CDR3 sequence reads: CASSYGSRRITEAFF. The CDR3 nucleotides are TGTGCCAGCAGTTACGGGTCCCGCAGGATCACTGAAGCTTTCTTT.

The chain links TRBV10-2 to TRBJ1-1; 8 bases agree with TRBD1. The trim removed 2 bases at V and 5 bases at J, leaving 7 bases unmatched. The CDR3 is 15 residues long. Germline CDR1 and CDR2: WSHSY and SAAADI. The CDR3 coding sequence is TGCGCCAGCAGTGAGCCTGGACAGGGAGGGACTGAAGCTTTCTTT. As protein: CASSEPGQGGTEAFF.

The chain combines TRBV7-2 with TRBJ2-1; 7 nucleotides agree with TRBD1. Germline lookup yields CDR1 SGHTA and CDR2 FQGNSA. V shed 5 bases and J 0 bases; nucleotides not matched to a gene: 7. CDR3 size: 16 residues. The CDR3, as DNA: TGTGCCAGCAGCCCCGAGGGACAGAGCTCCTACAATGAGCAGTTCTTC. Its protein is CASSPEGQSSYNEQFF.

The chain uses TRBV5-4 and TRBJ2-1; no clear D gene. Trimming pared 0 bases from V and 7 bases from J, leaving 5 bases between. This CDR3 contains 12 residues. Germline CDR1 reads SGHNT; CDR2 reads YYREEE (reference sequence). The CDR3 is CASSLEENEQFF. DNA for the CDR3: TGTGCCAGCAGCTTGGAAGAAAATGAGCAGTTCTTC.

The chain is built from TRBV7-3 and TRBJ1-1, with TRBD1 as a possible D gene (5 bases). The V end lost 7 bases, the J end lost 11 bases, and 14 bases lay between the germline ends. CDR1 is SGHTA, CDR2 FQGTGA, per germline. The CDR3 runs 11 residues. The CDR3 coding sequence is TGTGCCAGCAACAGGCGAGGGGTGGCTTTCTTT. It specifies CASNRRGVAFF.

This chain links TRBV5-4 with TRBJ2-1; TRBD2 agrees at 7 bases. This CDR3 comprises 14 residues. Germline values: CDR1 SGHNT, CDR2 YYREEE (reference sequence). After removal of 6 bases from V and 7 bases from J, the junction contained 10 bases not matched to a gene. The CDR3 region has the DNA TGTGCCAGCACCGGGGAGGGTAGACGGAATGAGCAGTTCTTC. This gives the protein CASTGEGRRNEQFF.

This clone was seen a single time. The genes are TRBV4-3 and TRBJ2-3; D ambiguous. CDR1 LGHNA and CDR2 YSLEER come from the germline V gene. This CDR3 contains 14 residues. V was trimmed by 4 bases and J by 3 bases, leaving 11 bases between them. The CDR3 sequence is CASSRSSRTDTQYF. The CDR3 region has the DNA TGCGCCAGCAGCCGGAGTAGTAGGACAGATACGCAGTATTTT.

This chain uses TRBV28 with TRBJ2-5, with 8 bases matching TRBD1. The CDR3 covers 14 residues. CDR1 and CDR2 (germline): MDHEN, SYDVKM. V dropped 5 bases and J dropped 4; count of bases not matched to a gene: 6. The CDR3 DNA is TGTGCCAGCAGTGAGACAGGGGCGGGAGAGACCCAGTACTTC. This gives the protein CASSETGAGETQYF.